Listed below are T cell receptor beta chains from one sample, sequenced in a study of neoadjuvant anti-PD-1 for oral cavity cancer. Here immunoSEQ multiplex PCR was the method, and the copy in TCRdb shows in-frame clones only, minus some. The profile covers 75,000 or so clones, with about 84% appearing a single time and approximately 3.4% taken by the ten largest. Sample: PBMCs, taken before nivolumab (anti-PD-1) treatment. All receptors come from a person aged 40-85 years with oral cavity squamous cell carcinoma. CDR3s include the opening cysteine and the closing phenylalanine or tryptophan. The D gene is left open where the match is weak. Size is omitted from some rows. Given values are once, few, many or a class for expanded clones.

>TRBV7-9|.|TRBJ2-5|.
TGTGCCAGCAGCTCCGGGGAGACCCAGTACTTC
CASSSGETQYF
>TRBV5-1|once|TRBJ2-4|.
TGCGCCAGCAGCTTGGAGACAGCAGCCAAAAACATTCAGTACTTC
CASSLETAAKNIQYF
>TRBV6-1|.|TRBJ2-6|.
TGTGCCAGCAGTGGAGTCGACGGGGCCAACGTCCTGACTTTC
CASSGVDGANVLTF
>TRBV28|once|TRBJ2-7|.
TGTGCCAGCAGTTTCGTAGGGGCCGGGGGCGAGCAGTACTTC
CASSFVGAGGEQYF
>TRBV10-3|.|TRBJ2-1|TRBD2
TGTGCCATCAGTGTAGCGGGATTAGGTTCCGCAAATGAGCAGTTCTTC
CAISVAGLGSANEQFF
>TRBV9|.|TRBJ1-4|TRBD1
TGTGCCAGCAGCTCGCACAGGGGCGGGGGTGAAAAACTGTTTTTT
CASSSHRGGGEKLFF
>TRBV28|.|TRBJ1-5|.
TGTGCCAGCAGTCTTCTACGGTCCTCGGCGCAATATCAGCCCCAGCATTTT
CASSLLRSSAQYQPQHF
>TRBV2|.|TRBJ2-5|.
TGTGCCAGCAGTTTATACCAAGAGACCCAGTACTTC
CASSLYQETQYF
>TRBV6-5|once|TRBJ2-5|.
TGTGCCAGCACTGTGGGCAGGTCAGAGACCCAGTACTTC
CASTVGRSETQYF
>TRBV19|.|TRBJ2-7|TRBD1
TGTGCCAGTAGTACCCTGTTTGTACAGGGGGGCTACGAGCAGTACTTC
CASSTLFVQGGYEQYF
>TRBV28|.|TRBJ1-1|.
TGTGCCAGCAGTTTAGGGGTCCGGAAAGCTTTCTTT
CASSLGVRKAFF
>TRBV6-1|.|TRBJ2-2|TRBD2
TGTGCCAGCAGTGAAAGGACTAGCGGGAGCGGGGGGGAGCTGTTTTTT
CASSERTSGSGGELFF
>TRBV28|.|TRBJ2-5|.
TGTGCCAGCAGCCCACTAAGGTCGCGGGAAAGAGAGACCCAGTACTTC
CASSPLRSRERETQYF
>TRBV30|.|TRBJ1-5|.
TGTGCCTGGAGTGTATGGGGTGGCAATCAGCCCCAGCATTTT
CAWSVWGGNQPQHF
>TRBV25-1|.|TRBJ2-3|.
TGTGCCAGCAGTCCCCAGTCGGATACGCAGTATTTT
CASSPQSDTQYF
>TRBV6-5|.|TRBJ2-5|.
TGTGCCAGCAGTTACACCACAGGGGAGGGGGAGACCCAGTACTTC
CASSYTTGEGETQYF
>TRBV6-5|.|TRBJ1-2|TRBD1
TGTGCCAGCAGTTACTCGGGACAGGGGGTATTTTATGGCTACACCTTC
CASSYSGQGVFYGYTF
>TRBV28|.|TRBJ1-4|TRBD1
TGTGCCAGCAGCCTCAGGGGGGGGCGTAATGAAAAACTGTTTTTT
CASSLRGGRNEKLFF
>TRBV7-2|.|TRBJ2-5|.
TGTGCCAGCCTCGTGGGAGGAGAGACCCAGTACTTC
CASLVGGETQYF
>TRBV5-4|.|TRBJ2-5|.
TGTGCCAGCAGCTTGGTGGAAGAGACCCAGTACTTC
CASSLVEETQYF
>TRBV28|.|TRBJ2-6|.
TGTGCCAGCAGTGCCATGAGATCTGGGGCCAACGTCCTGACTTTC
CASSAMRSGANVLTF
>TRBV4-1|.|TRBJ2-2|.
TGCGCCAGCAGCCAAGATGCCGCCGTGGCGAACACCGGGGAGCTGTTTTTT
CASSQDAAVANTGELFF
>TRBV7-8|.|TRBJ2-3|.
TGTGCCAGCAGGGGCAGGGGTAGCACAGATACGCAGTATTTT
CASRGRGSTDTQYF
>TRBV10-1|.|TRBJ2-1|TRBD1
TGCGCCAGCAGCGCCGGGACAGGGGGCTTTGAGCAGTTCTTC
CASSAGTGGFEQFF
>TRBV30|.|TRBJ2-1|.
TGTGCCTGGAGTGTAAGTCTTGAGCAGTTCTTC
CAWSVSLEQFF
>TRBV10-3|.|TRBJ1-1|.
TGTGCCATCAGTGGATGGGGAGGGACTGAAGCTTTCTTT
CAISGWGGTEAFF
>TRBV5-1|.|TRBJ1-2|TRBD1
TGCGCCAGCAGCTTGCGGACAGGAGGCAGCTATGGCTACACCTTC
CASSLRTGGSYGYTF
>TRBV30|medium-sized|TRBJ2-1|TRBD2
TGTGCCTGGAGTGCCGGGACTACCCCATACAATGAGCAGTTCTTC
CAWSAGTTPYNEQFF
>TRBV5-1|.|TRBJ1-1|.
TGCGCCAGCAGCTTGGCCGGGGGAGGGATCGCTGAAGCTTTCTTT
CASSLAGGGIAEAFF
>TRBV2|few|TRBJ1-5|.
TGTGCCAGCAGTGCAATTGAGCTCAATCAGCCCCAGCATTTT
CASSAIELNQPQHF
>TRBV5-5|.|TRBJ1-3|.
TGTGCCAGCAGCGGAGGGGGTACCGGAAACACCATATATTTT
CASSGGGTGNTIYF
>TRBV6-5|.|TRBJ1-4|.
TGTGCCAGCAGTTACTCGGGGACGGCAACTAATGAAAAACTGTTTTTT
CASSYSGTATNEKLFF
>TRBV5-4|once|TRBJ2-7|.
TGTGCCAGCAGCTCGGGTCTCTACGAGCAGTACTTC
CASSSGLYEQYF
>TRBV5-6|few|TRBJ1-1|.
TGTGCCAGCAGCTTAGGCCGAAGTCACACTGAAGCTTTCTTT
CASSLGRSHTEAFF
>TRBV12-5|.|TRBJ1-5|.
TGTGCTAGTGGTTTGACAACAGGGCGGCCCCAGCATTTT
CASGLTTGRPQHF
>TRBV25-1|.|TRBJ1-2|.
TGTGCCAGCACGGGGGGTGCTCAGTATGGCTACACCTTC
CASTGGAQYGYTF
>TRBV6-5|.|TRBJ1-5|.
TGTGCCAGCAGTTCCCCCGGGACCAATCAGCCCCAGCATTTT
CASSSPGTNQPQHF
>TRBV6-5|.|TRBJ2-3|TRBD2
TGTGCCAGCAGTTACTCTAGCGGGAGCACAGATACGCAGTATTTT
CASSYSSGSTDTQYF
>TRBV9|once|TRBJ2-3|.
TGTGCCAGCGCCCGGGCCCTCACAGATACGCAGTATTTT
CASARALTDTQYF
>TRBV7-2|.|TRBJ2-1|TRBD2
TGTGCCAGCACCCCGGGACTAGCGGGAGCTTCCCCGCAGTTCTTC
CASTPGLAGASPQFF
>TRBV28|.|TRBJ2-1|TRBD2
TGTGCCAGCAGTCTAGCGGGAGGCACCTACAATGAGCAGTTCTTC
CASSLAGGTYNEQFF
>TRBV30|.|TRBJ1-2|TRBD1
TGTGCCTGCCGGGGACAGGGACATGGCTACACCTTC
CACRGQGHGYTF